What follows are 26 T cell receptor beta chains derived from one specimen sequenced in a study of control samples from healthy donors and cancer patients. The protocol was immunoSEQ multiplex PCR, while the TCRdb copy is restricted to in-frame clones and leaves out a portion. This sample carries 150,000 to 200,000 clones, 80% to 95% of them seen once, and the ten largest clones take 0.65% to 0.85%. The sequenced sample was blood. The receptors originated from a woman in her thirties in good health.

The gene calls are TRBV7-2 and TRBJ2-2; 10 bases line up with TRBD1. The CDR3 length is 15 residues. Per the germline V gene, CDR1 is SGHTA and CDR2 is FQGNSA. J was trimmed by 4 bases and V by 5 bases; bases with no gene match: 4. CDR3 amino acids: CASSLRTGGTGELFF. As DNA, the CDR3 is TGTGCCAGCAGCCTTCGGACAGGGGGCACCGGGGAGCTGTTTTTT.

The rearrangement joins TRBV5-4 to TRBJ2-5; maybe TRBD2 (6 bases). Trimming left V 4 bases short and J 2 bases short, with 12 bases between. CDR1 is SGHNT and CDR2 is YYREEE in the germline V gene (reference sequence). There are 14 residues in the CDR3. The CDR3 reads CASSQASAQETQYF. The CDR3 nucleotides are TGTGCCAGCAGCCAGGCTAGCGCACAAGAGACCCAGTACTTC.

The rearrangement links TRBV19 to TRBJ2-1; TRBD2 matches at 12 bases. Germline assignment: CDR1 LNHDA and CDR2 SQIVND (reference sequence). V dropped 5 bases and J dropped 2; count of bases not matched to a gene: 4. There are 16 residues in the CDR3. The CDR3: CASSGLAGPAYNEQFF. The CDR3 DNA reads as TGTGCCAGTAGTGGACTAGCGGGACCAGCCTACAATGAGCAGTTCTTC.

V is TRBV27 and J is TRBJ2-7; 11 bases agree with TRBD2. From germline, CDR1 is MNHEY and CDR2 SMNVEV (reference sequence). The CDR3 is made up of 15 amino acids. The V and J ends lost 5 bases and 0 bases, in that order; junction bases with no gene match: 3. The chain's CDR3 is CASSPGTSGSYEQYF. DNA for the CDR3: TGTGCCAGCAGTCCCGGGACTAGCGGCTCCTACGAGCAGTACTTC.

The chain couples TRBV29-1 to TRBJ1-1; D gene uncertain. CDR3 length: 13 residues. Germline assignment: CDR1 SQVTM and CDR2 ANQGSEA. Trimming cost V 0 bases and J 1 base, with 6 bases left between them. The CDR3 sequence: CSVEEGRNTEAFF. Here the CDR3 DNA reads TGCAGCGTTGAAGAGGGGAGGAACACTGAAGCTTTCTTT.

This chain joins TRBV7-2 and TRBJ2-5, with 10 positions matching TRBD1. Germline trimming cut 5 bases from V and 3 bases from J; bases unmatched to any gene: 9. The CDR3 covers 16 residues. CDR1 SGHTA and CDR2 FQGNSA come from the germline V gene. CDR3 in amino acids: CASSPKLTGGKETQYF. CDR3 sequence (DNA): TGTGCCAGCAGCCCAAAACTGACAGGGGGCAAAGAGACCCAGTACTTC.

The chain links TRBV19 to TRBJ1-6; 10 bases match TRBD1. This CDR3 contains 16 residues. From germline, CDR1 is LNHDA and CDR2 SQIVND (reference sequence). After removal of 5 bases from V and 6 bases from J, the junction contained 7 bases not matched to a gene. The CDR3 sequence: CASSASGQGLNSPLHF. DNA for the CDR3: TGTGCCAGTAGTGCATCGGGACAGGGGCTTAATTCACCCCTCCACTTT.

This rearrangement joins TRBV27 to TRBJ2-7, with unresolved D. Germline V CDR1 and CDR2: MNHEY, SMNVEV (reference sequence). This CDR3 contains 16 residues. Trimming took 6 bases from V and 4 from J, leaving 22 bases between them. CDR3 region: CASRIKYLGTTYEQYF. In DNA form, the CDR3 reads TGTGCCAGCAGAATAAAATACCTCGGAACGACGTACGAGCAGTACTTC.

The chain is built from TRBV11-2 and TRBJ1-1; tentatively, D is TRBD1 (5 bases). Trimming removed 5 bases from V and 12 bases from J, with 22 bases in between. Germline CDR1 and CDR2: SGHAT and FQNNGV. The CDR3 spans 14 residues. CDR3 DNA: TGTGCCAGCAGCATTGAGATTGGGGCCTACTCTACTTTCTTT. Residues: CASSIEIGAYSTFF.

This chain joins TRBV24-1 and TRBJ1-5; D is undetermined. The CDR3 has 14 residues. Germline V lookup: CDR1 KGHDR, CDR2 SFDVKD. Between the trimmed V and J ends, which lost 9 bases and 3 bases, there was a span of 14 bases. This CDR3 is CATSPGVSNQPQHF. CDR3 DNA sequence: TGTGCCACCTCTCCGGGCGTTTCCAATCAGCCCCAGCATTTT.

The rearrangement joins TRBV6-5 to TRBJ1-5; no clear D gene. Per germline, CDR1 MNHEY and CDR2 SVGAGI. The CDR3 is 15 residues long. Trimming shortened V by 5 bases and J by 1 base, and 12 bases separated the two germline ends. The CDR3 DNA follows: TGTGCCAGCAGTAGGGCAGGCGGGAGCAATCAGCCCCAGCATTTT. This encodes CASSRAGGSNQPQHF.

The J gene is TRBJ1-1, the V gene TRBV28; 8 bases line up with TRBD1. Germline CDR1 MDHEN, CDR2 SYDVKM. Losses at the gene ends were 4 bases for V and 5 bases for J; bases not matched to a gene: 12. The CDR3 is 16 amino acids. CDR3 DNA: TGTGCCAGCAGTTCCAGGACAGGGAGAGGTAAAACTGAAGCTTTCTTT. Protein sequence: CASSSRTGRGKTEAFF.

V gene TRBV28 combines with J gene TRBJ2-5, with TRBD1 matching 9 bases. The trim removed 6 bases at V and 5 bases at J, leaving 10 bases unmatched. This CDR3 region has 15 residues. CDR1 and CDR2 from the germline V gene are MDHEN and SYDVKM. For the CDR3, the DNA is TGTGCCAGCAGCTCATACAGGGGGCGCGGGGAGACCCAGTACTTC. Its translation: CASSSYRGRGETQYF.

The CDR3 DNA is TGCGCCAGCAGCTGGCTGGGACAGGAGAACACTGAAGCTTTCTTT. As protein: CASSWLGQENTEAFF. V usage is TRBV5-1 and J usage is TRBJ1-1, with 8 bases that match TRBD1. Germline CDR1 and CDR2: SGHRS and YFSETQ. With V trimmed by 3 bases and J by 1 base, 5 bases remained unmatched. This CDR3 is 15 amino acids long.

This sequence joins TRBV3-1 (or the pseudogene TRBV3-2) and TRBJ2-5; weak D call: TRBD2 (5 bases). The germline V gene has CDR1 LGHDT and CDR2 YNNKEL (reference sequence). V was pared by 0 bases and J by 7 bases, with 21 bases between. CDR3 size: 17 residues. This CDR3 reads CASSQDDGPGEEGTQYF. In DNA, the CDR3 is TGTGCCAGCAGCCAAGATGATGGGCCTGGCGAAGAGGGGACCCAGTACTTC.

The chain recombines TRBV6-1 with TRBJ2-6, with TRBD2 matching over 8 bases. Germline values: CDR1 MNHNS, CDR2 SASEGT. The CDR3 spans 15 residues. Unmatched junction bases numbered 0, after V lost 3 bases and J lost 2 bases. CDR3 nucleotides: TGTGCCAGCAGTGACGGGGGGGCTGGGGCCAACGTCCTGACTTTC. The encoded protein is CASSDGGAGANVLTF.

The V call is TRBV29-1, the J call TRBJ2-1; D uncertain. V shed 4 bases and J shed 1 base, with 8 bases lying between them. The CDR3 is 13 amino acids. Germline V CDR1 and CDR2: SQVTM, ANQGSEA. CDR3 region: CSVGHPSYNEQFF. The CDR3 DNA reads TGCAGCGTTGGACACCCTTCCTACAATGAGCAGTTCTTC.

The V gene is TRBV30, the J gene TRBJ1-3, with 9 positions matching TRBD1. From germline, CDR1 is GTSNPN and CDR2 SVGIG (reference sequence). Losses at the gene ends were 0 bases for V and 5 bases for J; bases not matched to a gene: 8. This CDR3 is 16 amino acids long. In DNA form, the CDR3 reads TGTGCCTGGAGTGTAAGTCAGGACAGGGGACGAAACACCATATATTTT. Amino acids: CAWSVSQDRGRNTIYF.

J is TRBJ2-2 and V is TRBV24-1; 11 positions agree with TRBD1. Germline values: CDR1 KGHDR, CDR2 SFDVKD. After removal of 3 bases from V and 3 bases from J, the junction contained 2 bases not matched to a gene. CDR3 size: 16 residues. The CDR3 region is CATSDPGQGDTGELFF. DNA for the CDR3: TGTGCCACCAGTGATCCGGGACAGGGGGACACCGGGGAGCTGTTTTTT.

This chain uses TRBV19 with TRBJ2-7; 7 bases line up with TRBD1. This CDR3 has 11 residues. Germline V lookup: CDR1 LNHDA, CDR2 SQIVND (reference sequence). With V trimmed by 8 bases and J by 5 bases, 3 bases remained unmatched. The CDR3 sequence: CASSDRNEQYF. CDR3 coding DNA: TGTGCCAGTTCGGACAGGAACGAGCAGTACTTC.

The V call is TRBV11-3, the J call TRBJ2-1; tentatively, D is TRBD2 (5 bases). Germline lookup yields CDR1 SGHNT and CDR2 YENEEA. V lost 2 bases and J 9 bases, leaving 14 bases between the germline ends. This CDR3 comprises 14 residues. Here the CDR3 reads CASSLSNGGTEQFF. DNA for the CDR3: TGTGCCAGCAGCTTAAGCAATGGAGGAACTGAGCAGTTCTTC. The complete variable domain, with remaining parts taken from reference TRBV11-3 and TRBJ2-1, reads EAGVVQSPRYKIIEKKQPVAFWCNPISGHNTLYWYLQNLGQGPELLIRYENEEAVDDSQLPKDRFSAERLKGVDSTLKIQPAELGDSAVYLCASSLSNGGTEQFFGPGTRLTVL.

This sequence joins TRBV11-2 and TRBJ2-3; tentative D call: TRBD2 (6 bases). This CDR3 comprises 14 residues. Trimming removed 0 bases from V and 5 bases from J, with 9 bases in between. The germline CDR1 and CDR2 sequences are SGHAT and FQNNGV. DNA for the CDR3: TGTGCCAGCAGCTTAGAAGCGGGTCGAGATACGCAGTATTTT. Translating it yields CASSLEAGRDTQYF. The complete variable domain, with remaining parts taken from reference TRBV11-2 and TRBJ2-3, reads EAGVAQSPRYKIIEKRQSVAFWCNPISGHATLYWYQQILGQGPKLLIQFQNNGVVDDSQLPKDRFSAERLKGVDSTLKIQPAKLEDSAVYLCASSLEAGRDTQYFGPGTRLTVL.

The chain has TRBV15 and TRBJ2-1; D possibly corresponds to TRBD2 (6 bases). The CDR3 loop spans 15 amino acids. CDR1 LNHNV and CDR2 YYDKDF come from the germline V gene (reference sequence). V lost 6 bases to trimming and J lost 6 bases, with 18 bases between them. CDR3: CATRKGAGYLNEQFF. CDR3 DNA sequence: TGTGCCACCAGGAAAGGGGCGGGATACCTCAATGAGCAGTTCTTC. The whole variable domain, remainder taken from reference TRBV15 and TRBJ2-1, is DAMVIQNPRYQVTQFGKPVTLSCSQTLNHNVMYWYQQKSSQAPKLLFHYYDKDFNNEADTPDNFQSRRPNTSFCFLDIRSPGLGDTAMYLCATRKGAGYLNEQFFGPGTRLTVL.

The J gene is TRBJ1-1, the V gene TRBV7-3; D is undetermined. V lost 2 bases and J 2 bases, leaving 6 bases between the germline ends. The germline CDR1 and CDR2 sequences are SGHTA and FQGTGA. This CDR3 comprises 13 residues. The CDR3 sequence: CASSLQENTEAFF. As DNA, the CDR3 is TGTGCCAGCAGCTTACAGGAAAACACTGAAGCTTTCTTT.

The chain links TRBV6-5 to TRBJ2-7, with D possibly matching TRBD2 (6 bases). From germline, CDR1 is MNHEY and CDR2 SVGAGI. The V end was cut by 5 bases, the J end by 7 bases, with 15 bases between. The CDR3 is made up of 13 amino acids. The CDR3 protein is CASSRGPGVEQYF. Written as DNA, the CDR3 is TGTGCCAGCAGTAGGGGCCCGGGGGTTGAGCAGTACTTC.

The CDR3 reads CASSGGDSYNEQFF. The CDR3 DNA reads as TGCGCCAGCAGCGGGGGGGACTCTTACAATGAGCAGTTCTTC. The genes are TRBV5-1 and TRBJ2-1, with TRBD2 matching 7 bases. CDR1 is SGHRS, CDR2 YFSETQ, per germline. This CDR3 has 14 amino acids. With V trimmed by 4 bases and J by 4 bases, 5 bases remained unmatched.